Below, 11 T cell receptor beta chains from the same sample are listed, as sequenced in a study of blood T cell repertoires in COVID-19. Method: immunoSEQ multiplex PCR; TCRdb's copy keeps in-frame clones and lacks some. The sample contains 310,000 or so clones, roughly 90% of which appear only once. Sequencing was carried out using peripheral blood. Receptors originate from a young man who had recovered from COVID-19.

The rearrangement uses TRBV5-1 and TRBJ1-1, with D possibly TRBD1 on 6 matching bases. This CDR3 is built from 16 residues. Germline V gene lookup returns CDR1 SGHRS and CDR2 YFSETQ. V lost 4 bases, J lost 6 bases, and 22 bases lay in between. CDR3 DNA sequence: TGCGCCAGCAGCCTTTCCGGACAGTCTACACTGGCTGAAGCTTTCTTT. Amino acids: CASSLSGQSTLAEAFF. The whole variable domain, remainder taken from reference TRBV5-1 and TRBJ1-1, is KAGVTQTPRYLIKTRGQQVTLSCSPISGHRSVSWYQQTPGQGLQFLFEYFSETQRNKGNFPGRFSGRQFSNSRSEMNVSTLELGDSALYLCASSLSGQSTLAEAFFGQGTRLTVV.

Regarding this clone: This sample includes further DNA sequences coding for the same CDR3. The rearrangement uses TRBV27 and TRBJ1-5, with D unclear. Trimming cost V 2 bases and J 4 bases, with 6 bases left between them. The CDR3 has 13 residues. The germline CDR1 and CDR2 sequences are MNHEY and SMNVEV (reference sequence). The CDR3: CASSLRENQPQHF. CDR3 sequence (DNA): TGTGCCAGCAGTTTAAGGGAGAATCAGCCCCAGCATTTT.

The V gene is TRBV18, the J gene TRBJ2-2; TRBD2 matches 11 bases. The CDR3 is made up of 17 amino acids. The V gene end was trimmed by 4 bases and the J gene end by 4 bases; junction bases not matched to a gene: 8. Germline-derived CDR1 and CDR2 are KGHSH and LQKENI. DNA of the CDR3: TGTGCCAGCTCACAACTAGCGGGAGCTCGTGGCACCGGGGAGCTGTTTTTT. It codes for CASSQLAGARGTGELFF.

The gene calls are TRBV29-1 and TRBJ2-1; D call uncertain. Germline V gives CDR1 SQVTM, CDR2 ANQGSEA. The CDR3 contains 14 residues. Deletions cut 1 base from V and 3 bases from J, with 10 bases between. The CDR3 nucleotides are TGCAGCGTTGAAGGGTTAAACTTCTACAATGAGCAGTTCTTC. Protein product: CSVEGLNFYNEQFF.

The chain has TRBV12-5 and TRBJ1-6; TRBD1 matches at 9 bases. Germline V gene sequence: CDR1 LGHNT, CDR2 FRNRAP. This CDR3 has 14 residues. V dropped 1 base and J dropped 9; count of bases not matched to a gene: 1. CDR3 residues: CASGLGDRASPLHF. The CDR3 coding sequence is TGTGCTAGTGGTTTGGGGGACAGGGCTTCACCCCTCCACTTT. Drawing the rest from reference TRBV12-5 and TRBJ1-6, the complete variable domain is DARVTQTPRHKVTEMGQEVTMRCQPILGHNTVFWYRQTMMQGLELLAYFRNRAPLDDSGMPKDRFSAEMPDATLATLKIQPSEPRDSAVYFCASGLGDRASPLHFGNGTRLTVT.

This clone occurred a few times. The chain has TRBV5-4 and TRBJ1-2; D gene uncertain. V lost 0 bases to trimming and J lost 8 bases, with 14 bases between them. CDR3 size: 14 residues. The germline gives CDR1 SGHNT, CDR2 YYREEE (reference sequence). The CDR3 coding sequence is TGTGCCAGCAGCTTGGCGACACAGCCGGCCGGCTACACCTTC. Protein product: CASSLATQPAGYTF.

A few counts support this clone. The chain employs TRBV30 and TRBJ2-7, with D possibly TRBD2 on 6 matching bases. Germline V CDR1 and CDR2: GTSNPN, SVGIG (reference sequence). V was trimmed by 3 bases and J by 1 base, leaving 13 bases between them. This CDR3 spans 14 amino acids. CDR3 nucleotide sequence: TGTGCCTGGAGCGAGGACTACCTGTCCTACGAGCAGTACTTC. Translating gives CAWSEDYLSYEQYF.

This clone is a singleton in its sample. V gene TRBV3-1 (or the pseudogene TRBV3-2) combines with J gene TRBJ1-3; D is unresolved. CDR1 is LGHDT and CDR2 is YNNKEL in the germline V gene (reference sequence). V lost 1 base, J lost 7 bases, and 8 bases lay in between. CDR3 size: 13 residues. CDR3 region: CASSQGAANTIYF. The CDR3 bases are TGTGCCAGCAGCCAAGGGGCTGCGAACACCATATATTTT.

The CDR3, as DNA: TGTGCCAGCAGCTTTCTCGGGCTAGCTTACGAGCAGTACTTC. Protein: CASSFLGLAYEQYF. V and J are TRBV4-2 and TRBJ2-7, with D maybe TRBD2 (5 bases). The CDR3 is made up of 14 amino acids. Trimming stripped 5 bases from V and 4 bases from J, with 15 bases between. Looked up from germline, CDR1 is LGHNA and CDR2 is YNFKEQ.

This chain uses TRBV7-8 with TRBJ2-7; D might be TRBD2 (6 bases). The germline CDR1 and CDR2 sequences are SGHVS and FQNEAQ. V lost 2 bases, J lost 0 bases, and 14 bases lay in between. The CDR3 runs to 16 residues. The CDR3 DNA reads as TGTGCCAGCAGCTTAATGTCCGGGGGACCCTCCTACGAGCAGTACTTC. Translated: CASSLMSGGPSYEQYF. The full variable domain, its missing parts supplied by reference TRBV7-8 and TRBJ2-7, is GAGVSQSPRYKVAKRGQDVALRCDPISGHVSLFWYQQALGQGPEFLTYFQNEAQLDKSGLPSDRFFAERPEGSVSTLKIQRTQQEDSAVYLCASSLMSGGPSYEQYFGPGTRLTVT.

The chain links TRBV7-9 to TRBJ1-1, with D maybe TRBD1 (5 bases). V was pared by 2 bases and J by 4 bases, with 17 bases between. This CDR3 spans 16 amino acids. Germline values: CDR1 SEHNR, CDR2 FQNEAQ (reference sequence). Here the CDR3 DNA reads TGTGCCAGCAGCTTATCGTGGGGCAGCCGAGGCACTGAAGCTTTCTTT. This encodes CASSLSWGSRGTEAFF.